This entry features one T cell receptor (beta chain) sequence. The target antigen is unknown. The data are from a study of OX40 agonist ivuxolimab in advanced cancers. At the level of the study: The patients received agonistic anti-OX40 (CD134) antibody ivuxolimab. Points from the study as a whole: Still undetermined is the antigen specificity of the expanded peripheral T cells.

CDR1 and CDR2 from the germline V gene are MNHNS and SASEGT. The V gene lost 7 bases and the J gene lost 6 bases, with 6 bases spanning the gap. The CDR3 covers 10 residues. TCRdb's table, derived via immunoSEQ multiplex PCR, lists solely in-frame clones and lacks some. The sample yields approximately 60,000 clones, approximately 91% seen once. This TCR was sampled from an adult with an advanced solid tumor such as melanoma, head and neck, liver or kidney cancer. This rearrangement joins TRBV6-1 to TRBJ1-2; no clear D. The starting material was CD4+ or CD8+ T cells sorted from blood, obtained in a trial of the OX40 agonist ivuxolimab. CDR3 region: CASNSNGYTF. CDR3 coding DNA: TGTGCCAGCAATTCAAATGGCTACACCTTC.